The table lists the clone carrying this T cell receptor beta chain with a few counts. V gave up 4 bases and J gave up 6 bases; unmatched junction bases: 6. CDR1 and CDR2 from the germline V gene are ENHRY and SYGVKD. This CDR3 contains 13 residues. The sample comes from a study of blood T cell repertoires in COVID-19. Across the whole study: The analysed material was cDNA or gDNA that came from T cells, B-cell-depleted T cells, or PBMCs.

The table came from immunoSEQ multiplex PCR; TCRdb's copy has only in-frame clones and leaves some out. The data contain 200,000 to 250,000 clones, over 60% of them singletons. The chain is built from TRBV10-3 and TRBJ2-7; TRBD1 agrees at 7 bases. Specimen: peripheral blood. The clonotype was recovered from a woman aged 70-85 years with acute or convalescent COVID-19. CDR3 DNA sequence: TGTGCCATCAGTGGAAGGGGGCGCGTCGAGCAGTACTTC. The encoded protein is CAISGRGRVEQYF.